The 20 T cell receptor beta chains reported below all come from one sample, sequenced in a study of T cells in Graves' hyperthyroidism and ophthalmopathy. Amplification of TCR beta CDR3 regions was performed using RNA transcripts as template. TCR CDR3 regions were first amplified by RT-PCR with HTBI primers. TCRdb recomputed calls from the multiplex PCR reads with MiXCR, one row per CDR3 protein. In the table there are approximately 410,000 distinct CDR3 sequences, approximately 15% of which are singletons. Sequencing was carried out using blood. All receptors derive from a woman between 18 and 29 years old with Graves' hyperthyroidism.

This clonotype was counted at least ten times. The chain couples TRBV11-2 to TRBJ2-5; 9 bases map to TRBD2. CDR1 and CDR2 from the germline V gene are SGHAT and FQNNGV. The CDR3 length is 14 residues. The V and J ends lost 3 bases and 5 bases, in that order; junction bases with no gene match: 4. CDR3 protein: CASSFGTSRETQYF. The CDR3 coding sequence is TGTGCCAGCAGCTTTGGGACTAGCAGGGAGACCCAGTACTTC.

This clonotype has at least ten counts. The V and J genes are TRBV5-1 and TRBJ2-7; tentatively, D is TRBD1 or TRBD2 (6 bases each). The V end was cut by 5 bases, the J end by 5 bases, with 14 bases between. The V gene's germline CDR1 is SGHRS and CDR2 YFSETQ. This CDR3 contains 13 residues. The CDR3, as DNA: TGCGCCAGCAGGCCGGACGGGGGCCACGAGCAGTACTTC. It encodes CASRPDGGHEQYF.

This clonotype occurred many times. This chain joins TRBV6-1 and TRBJ1-5; a possible D gene is TRBD1 (5 bases). There are 17 residues in the CDR3. CDR1 and CDR2 (germline): MNHNS, SASEGT. Trimming took off 6 bases at V and 0 bases at J, with 18 bases between the two ends. CDR3 sequence (DNA): TGTGCCAGCAGCGAGATCGCAGGCGGGGGTAGCAATCAGCCCCAGCATTTT. This sequence encodes CASSEIAGGGSNQPQHF.

This clonotype occurred a few times. The V gene is TRBV15, the J gene TRBJ1-2; 9 bases line up with TRBD1. The length of the CDR3 is 15 residues. Looked up from germline, CDR1 is LNHNV and CDR2 is YYDKDF (reference sequence). Trimming cost V 0 bases and J 8 bases; bases outside gene matches: 7. In nucleotides, the CDR3 is TGTGCCACCAGCAGAGATCTCAGGGACAGGGAAGGCTACACCTTC. Translated, it gives CATSRDLRDREGYTF.

This clonotype was observed at least ten times. This chain connects TRBV6-1 to TRBJ1-6; D is unresolved. V was trimmed by 8 bases and J by 7 bases, leaving 9 bases between them. This CDR3 spans 12 amino acids. The V gene's germline CDR1 is MNHNS and CDR2 SASEGT. The CDR3 region is CASEGRNSPLHF. For the CDR3, the DNA is TGTGCCAGCGAGGGCCGAAATTCACCCCTCCACTTT.

This clonotype has more than one count but fewer than ten. This sequence may be a read error, since a much larger clone differs from it by one base. This chain joins TRBV27 and TRBJ2-3, with a tentative D call TRBD2 (7 bases). The germline CDR1 and CDR2 sequences are MNHEY and SMNVEV (reference sequence). The CDR3 is 15 amino acids. The ends were cut back, 5 bases at V and 2 bases at J, with 14 bases in the middle. Here the CDR3 reads CASSQKAGHTDTQYF. The CDR3 region has the DNA TGTGCCAGCAGTCAAAAAGCGGGACACACAGATACGCAGTATTTT.

This clonotype was recorded many times. This rearrangement joins TRBV7-9 to TRBJ2-7; D not certain. The CDR3 has 13 residues. The ends were cut back, 5 bases at V and 3 bases at J, with 11 bases in the middle. Germline lookup yields CDR1 SEHNR and CDR2 FQNEAQ (reference sequence). CDR3 residues: CASSSDSGYEQYF. As DNA, the CDR3 is TGTGCCAGCAGCAGTGATTCTGGCTACGAGCAGTACTTC.

The V call is TRBV19, the J call TRBJ2-7; D is tentatively TRBD1 or TRBD2 (5 bases each). The length of the CDR3 is 16 residues. V was trimmed by 3 bases and J by 3 bases, leaving 18 bases between them. Germline CDR1 reads LNHDA; CDR2 reads SQIVND (reference sequence). As DNA, the CDR3 is TGTGCCAGTAGTATGGGTAGGGACGCCGTAGTCTACGAGCAGTACTTC. Translating it yields CASSMGRDAVVYEQYF. The entire variable domain, with the rest obtained from reference TRBV19 and TRBJ2-7, is as follows: DGGITQSPKYLFRKEGQNVTLSCEQNLNHDAMYWYRQDPGQGLRLIYYSQIVNDFQKGDIAEGYSVSREKKESFPLTVTSAQKNPTAFYLCASSMGRDAVVYEQYFGPGTRLTVT.

Concerning this clonotype: A much larger clone differs from this one at a single base, so this may be a read error. This chain links TRBV9 with TRBJ2-3; TRBD1 is a possible D gene (6 bases). Germline V gives CDR1 SGDLS, CDR2 YYNGEE. This CDR3 has 12 residues. The chain's CDR3 is CTSSVQGDTQYF. CDR3 DNA sequence: TGTACCAGCAGCGTACAGGGAGATACGCAGTATTTT.

This clonotype was found many times. The V call is TRBV3-1, the J call TRBJ2-1; 7 bases are shared with TRBD2. J gave up 3 bases and V 3 bases, and 5 bases lay outside the gene matches. The CDR3 covers 15 residues. CDR1 is LGHDT, CDR2 YNNKEL, per germline (reference sequence). The CDR3 region is CASSQNGGSYNEQFF. Here the CDR3 DNA reads TGTGCCAGCAGCCAGAATGGCGGGAGCTACAATGAGCAGTTCTTC.

This clonotype was detected only a few times. The V and J genes are TRBV5-6 and TRBJ1-2; D may be TRBD1 (6 bases). V lost 0 bases to trimming and J lost 2 bases, with 14 bases between them. This CDR3 region has 16 residues. CDR1 and CDR2 (germline): SGHDT, YYEEEE. CDR3: CASSLDRQDLNYGYTF. CDR3 nucleotide sequence: TGTGCCAGCAGCTTGGACCGACAGGACCTCAACTATGGCTACACCTTC.

This clonotype has at least ten counts. The chain joins TRBV2 to TRBJ2-7; D is possibly TRBD2 (6 bases). Per germline, CDR1 SNHLY and CDR2 FYNNEI. The CDR3 length is 12 residues. Trimming removed 7 bases at V and 5 bases at J, with 12 bases between. Here the CDR3 reads CASMGGTHEQYF. The CDR3 region has the DNA TGTGCCAGCATGGGCGGGACTCACGAGCAGTACTTC.

This clonotype showed up many times. The chain combines TRBV6-2 or TRBV6-3 with TRBJ2-7; TRBD2 matches 7 bases. The CDR3 consists of 14 residues. Germline CDR1 reads MNHEY; CDR2 reads SVGEGT. V shed 10 bases, J shed 4 bases, and the junction held 13 bases outside the gene matches. CDR3 amino acids: CATSLTSNSYEQYF. The CDR3 nucleotides are TGTGCCACCTCCTTGACTAGCAATTCTTACGAGCAGTACTTC.

Many counts were recorded for this clonotype. The rearrangement joins TRBV9 to TRBJ1-2, with a weak D call TRBD1 (6 bases). The CDR3 loop spans 14 amino acids. The V and J ends lost 4 bases and 8 bases respectively, with 18 bases between them. Germline CDR1 is SGDLS and CDR2 is YYNGEE. CDR3 region: CASSTQAGGLGYTF. The DNA of the CDR3 is TGTGCCAGCAGCACTCAAGCCGGGGGCTTGGGCTACACCTTC.

The chain recombines TRBV5-1 with TRBJ2-7, with D possibly being TRBD2 (6 bases). The CDR3 totals 15 residues. Trimming cost V 2 bases and J 2 bases, with 14 bases left between them. The germline CDR1 and CDR2 sequences are SGHRS and YFSETQ. CDR3 amino acids: CASSFTGGIPYEQYF. The CDR3 DNA reads as TGCGCCAGCAGCTTCACCGGAGGGATCCCCTACGAGCAGTACTTC.

The rearrangement links TRBV7-2 to TRBJ2-7, with 13 bases aligning to TRBD2. CDR3 length equals 17 residues. Germline V gene lookup returns CDR1 SGHTA and CDR2 FQGNSA. Unmatched junction bases numbered 6, after V lost 3 bases and J lost 1 base. In nucleotides, the CDR3 is TGTGCCAGCAGCTTTTCCCGGACTAGCGGGAGATCCTACGAGCAGTACTTC. It translates to CASSFSRTSGRSYEQYF.

The J gene is TRBJ1-2, the V gene TRBV4-3, with D perhaps TRBD1 (6 bases). Germline values: CDR1 LGHNA, CDR2 YSLEER. The CDR3 contains 17 residues. Trimming left V 2 bases short and J 3 bases short, with 19 bases between. The CDR3 spells CASSQNIGGSLDYGYTF. CDR3 sequence (DNA): TGCGCCAGCAGCCAAAACATAGGGGGTTCTCTGGACTATGGCTACACCTTC.

This chain's CDR3 is CASSPGGPGGTDTQYF. The CDR3 nucleotides are TGTGCCAGCAGCCCCGGAGGACCCGGAGGTACAGATACGCAGTATTTT. The genes are TRBV11-3 and TRBJ2-3, with D possibly being TRBD2 (5 bases). The CDR3 totals 16 residues. Germline V gives CDR1 SGHNT, CDR2 YENEEA. Trimming cost V 5 bases and J 3 bases, with 18 bases left between them.

At least ten counts were recorded for this clonotype. The V call is TRBV12-3 or TRBV12-4, the J call TRBJ1-3, with unresolved D. The CDR3 runs to 11 residues. V shed 6 bases and J shed 4 bases, with 4 bases lying between them. The CDR3 sequence: CASSRGNTIYF. The DNA of the CDR3 is TGTGCCAGCAGCCGCGGAAACACCATATATTTT.

This clonotype was counted many times. V gene TRBV28 combines with J gene TRBJ1-5, with TRBD1 matching over 7 bases. The V segment lost 7 bases and the J segment 3 bases; nucleotides outside the gene matches: 6. Germline loops: CDR1 MDHEN, CDR2 SYDVKM. The CDR3 contains 14 residues. This CDR3 reads CASNIGQVNQPQHF. The CDR3 coding sequence is TGTGCCAGCAATATCGGACAGGTCAATCAGCCCCAGCATTTT.